This TCR beta chain was recorded in a study of cytomegalovirus exposure and HLA in healthy donors. About the research overall: Out of 398 genotyped donors, about 80% belonged to the Caucasian-associated ancestry cluster.

With 60 Vbeta and 13 Jbeta primers, the PCR was carried out. Produced via immunoSEQ multiplex PCR; TCRdb's table is partial and in-frame only. This sample has 210,000 or so clones, with approximately 80% found just once. Germline CDR1 PRHDT, CDR2 FYEKMQ (reference sequence). CDR3 length: 14 amino acids. Trimming removed 5 bases from V and 5 bases from J, with 15 bases in between. The receptor comes from a boy between 2 and 10 years old in good health and CMV-seronegative. Sequencing input: PBMCs. The chain carries TRBV13 and TRBJ2-5; a weak D match, TRBD2 (5 bases). The CDR3 sequence is CASSLREGEETQYF. CDR3 nucleotide sequence: TGTGCCAGCAGCCTCCGGGAAGGTGAGGAGACCCAGTACTTC.